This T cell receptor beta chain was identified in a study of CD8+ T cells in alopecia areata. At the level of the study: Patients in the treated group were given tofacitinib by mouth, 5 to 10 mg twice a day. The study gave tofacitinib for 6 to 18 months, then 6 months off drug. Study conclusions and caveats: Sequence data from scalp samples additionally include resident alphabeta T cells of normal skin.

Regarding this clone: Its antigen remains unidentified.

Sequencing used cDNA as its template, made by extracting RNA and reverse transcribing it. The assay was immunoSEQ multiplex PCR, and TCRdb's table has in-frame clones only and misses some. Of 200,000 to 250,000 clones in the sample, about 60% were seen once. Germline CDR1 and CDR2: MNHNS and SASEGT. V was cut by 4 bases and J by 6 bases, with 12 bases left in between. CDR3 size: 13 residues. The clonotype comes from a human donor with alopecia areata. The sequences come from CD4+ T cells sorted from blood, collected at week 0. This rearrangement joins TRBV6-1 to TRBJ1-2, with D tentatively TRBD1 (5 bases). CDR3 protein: CASSVEGLNGYTF. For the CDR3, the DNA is TGTGCCAGCAGTGTCGAGGGGTTGAATGGCTACACCTTC.